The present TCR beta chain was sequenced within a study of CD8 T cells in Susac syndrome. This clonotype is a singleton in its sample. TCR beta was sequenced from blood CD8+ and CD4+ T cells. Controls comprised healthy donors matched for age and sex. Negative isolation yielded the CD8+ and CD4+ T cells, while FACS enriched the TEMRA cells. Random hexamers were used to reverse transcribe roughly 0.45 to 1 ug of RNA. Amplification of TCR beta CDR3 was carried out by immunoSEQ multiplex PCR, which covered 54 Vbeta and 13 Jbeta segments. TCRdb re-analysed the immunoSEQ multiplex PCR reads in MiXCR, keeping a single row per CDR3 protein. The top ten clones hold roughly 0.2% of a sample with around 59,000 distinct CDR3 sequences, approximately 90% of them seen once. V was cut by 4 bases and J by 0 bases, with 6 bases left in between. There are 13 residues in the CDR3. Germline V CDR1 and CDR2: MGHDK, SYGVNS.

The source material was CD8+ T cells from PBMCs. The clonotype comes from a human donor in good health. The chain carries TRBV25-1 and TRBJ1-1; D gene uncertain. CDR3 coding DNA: TGTGCCAGCAGTGTTGGAGTGAACACTGAAGCTTTCTTT. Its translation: CASSVGVNTEAFF.